This entry lists 24 T cell receptor beta chains sequenced from one sample in a study of blood T cell repertoires in COVID-19. Only in-frame clones appear in the TCRdb table, and some are missing; sequencing was by immunoSEQ multiplex PCR. The table shows 200,000 or so clones, with about 86% occurring only once. Sequenced: PBMCs or T cells enriched from blood (not recorded which). These receptors all stem from a man in his forties who had recovered from COVID-19.

This chain uses TRBV29-1 with TRBJ2-7, with TRBD1 matching over 12 bases. The CDR3 has 15 amino acids. The V segment lost 2 bases and the J segment 5 bases; nucleotides outside the gene matches: 7. Germline CDR1 is SQVTM and CDR2 is ANQGSEA. CDR3 nucleotide sequence: TGCAGCGTTGAACGGGGGACAGGGGGCTTCAACGAGCAGTACTTC. Translating it yields CSVERGTGGFNEQYF.

V usage is TRBV5-1 and J usage is TRBJ2-1; 11 bases match TRBD1. Germline loops: CDR1 SGHRS, CDR2 YFSETQ. This CDR3 region has 15 residues. Trimming took 4 bases from V and 8 from J; bases not matched to a gene: 8. CDR3 sequence: CASSPGQGASHEQFF. CDR3 coding DNA: TGCGCCAGCAGCCCTGGACAGGGGGCTTCCCATGAGCAGTTCTTC.

V usage is TRBV18 and J usage is TRBJ2-7; tentatively, D is TRBD1 (6 bases). The V end lost 3 bases, the J end lost 6 bases, and 15 bases lay between the germline ends. This CDR3 comprises 14 residues. CDR1 KGHSH and CDR2 LQKENI come from the germline V gene. This CDR3 reads CASSPQGNLGEQYF. CDR3 bases: TGTGCCAGCTCACCCCAGGGGAATTTAGGCGAGCAGTACTTC.

This clone was observed a handful of times. J is TRBJ1-2 and V is TRBV30, with unresolved D. The germline V gene has CDR1 GTSNPN and CDR2 SVGIG (reference sequence). Trimming shortened V by 6 bases and J by 4 bases, and 30 bases separated the two germline ends. The length of the CDR3 is 18 residues. The CDR3 sequence: CACHRTPPGGHPGYGYTF. The CDR3 bases are TGTGCCTGCCATCGAACCCCCCCCGGTGGGCACCCTGGCTATGGCTACACCTTC.

This clone has a single count. The genes are TRBV2 and TRBJ1-3; D is undetermined. CDR3 length: 12 amino acids. Germline CDR1 SNHLY, CDR2 FYNNEI. The V end was cut by 3 bases, the J end by 4 bases, with 4 bases between. The CDR3 DNA sequence: TGTGCCAGCAGTGAGACAGGAAACACCATATATTTT. Its protein is CASSETGNTIYF.

This clone appeared a single time. The gene calls are TRBV7-9 and TRBJ2-3; 7 bases match TRBD1. The CDR3 is made up of 15 amino acids. Germline V CDR1 and CDR2: SEHNR, FQNEAQ (reference sequence). With V trimmed by 6 bases and J by 1 base, 7 bases remained unmatched. The CDR3 DNA reads TGTGCCAGCAGATTTAGACAGGGAGGCACAGATACGCAGTATTTT. It yields the protein CASRFRQGGTDTQYF. Filled out from reference TRBV7-9 and TRBJ2-3, the complete variable domain reads DTGVSQNPRHKITKRGQNVTFRCDPISEHNRLYWYRQTLGQGPEFLTYFQNEAQLEKSRLLSDRFSAERPKGSFSTLEIQRTEQGDSAMYLCASRFRQGGTDTQYFGPGTRLTVL.

The genes are TRBV2 and TRBJ1-4, with D maybe TRBD1 (6 bases). This CDR3 is built from 13 residues. V dropped 9 bases and J dropped 14 bases, with 22 bases sitting between them. The germline gives CDR1 SNHLY, CDR2 FYNNEI. CDR3 bases: TGTGCCAGTGATGGGACAAGCGGGAGTGGGCTGTTTTTT. Residues: CASDGTSGSGLFF.

The rearrangement uses TRBV19 and TRBJ2-5; TRBD1 matches 9 bases. The trim removed 6 bases at V and 4 bases at J, leaving 9 bases unmatched. The CDR3 runs to 15 residues. Germline V gene sequence: CDR1 LNHDA, CDR2 SQIVND (reference sequence). This CDR3 is CASRRRQGEGETQYF. CDR3 DNA sequence: TGTGCCAGTAGGAGGAGACAGGGGGAAGGAGAGACCCAGTACTTC.

The chain has TRBV29-1 and TRBJ1-1, with a possible D match to TRBD1 (5 bases). CDR1 is SQVTM, CDR2 ANQGSEA, per germline. V was clipped by 8 bases and J by 1 base, with 11 bases between them. This CDR3 contains 12 residues. The CDR3 nucleotides are TGCAGCCATCTAAGGGGGAACACTGAAGCTTTCTTT. Translating gives CSHLRGNTEAFF.

The CDR3 nucleotides are TGTGCCAGCAGTTTATCAGGGGGCGGTGGCTACACCTTC. This codes for CASSLSGGGGYTF. The chain has TRBV28 and TRBJ1-2, with 8 positions matching TRBD1. Germline CDR1 reads MDHEN; CDR2 reads SYDVKM. V shed 1 base and J 7 bases; nucleotides not matched to a gene: 2. The CDR3 spans 13 residues.

The gene calls are TRBV28 and TRBJ1-1; the D is unclear. The CDR3 runs 12 residues. Germline loops: CDR1 MDHEN, CDR2 SYDVKM. The germline V and J ends were trimmed by 2 bases and 2 bases, with 3 bases remaining between them. The CDR3 DNA reads TGTGCCAGCAGTTTACCTAACACTGAAGCTTTCTTT. This encodes CASSLPNTEAFF.

The CDR3 sequence: CASSLGMYYEQYF. As DNA, the CDR3 is TGTGCCAGCAGCTTAGGTATGTACTACGAGCAGTACTTC. The J gene is TRBJ2-7, the V gene TRBV7-9; D gene uncertain. Germline CDR1 is SEHNR and CDR2 is FQNEAQ (reference sequence). The CDR3 has 13 amino acids. With 1 base removed from V and 3 bases from J, the gap between germline ends came to 7 bases.

The chain recombines TRBV30 with TRBJ1-5; D might be TRBD1 (5 bases). The germline gives CDR1 GTSNPN, CDR2 SVGIG (reference sequence). V lost 3 bases and J lost 0, with 18 bases in between. The CDR3 has 17 residues. CDR3 DNA: TGTGCCTGGAGCCGCGGCGGGGACGGCCGTAGCAATCAGCCCCAGCATTTT. Encoded protein: CAWSRGGDGRSNQPQHF.

The rearrangement joins TRBV28 to TRBJ1-2, with TRBD1 as a possible D gene (6 bases). Germline CDR1 reads MDHEN; CDR2 reads SYDVKM. The CDR3 loop spans 13 amino acids. The V gene lost 5 bases and the J gene lost 5 bases, with 12 bases spanning the gap. The chain's CDR3 is CASSPGTLYGYTF. DNA of the CDR3: TGTGCCAGCAGTCCCGGGACACTTTATGGCTACACCTTC.

The chain is built from TRBV7-2 and TRBJ2-5; TRBD2 aligns across 11 bases. The CDR3 covers 16 residues. V lost 0 bases, J lost 2 bases, and 2 bases stayed unmatched. Germline CDR1 and CDR2: SGHTA and FQGNSA. In DNA, the CDR3 is TGTGCCAGCAGCTTAGCGGCTAGCGGGGGGCAAGAGACCCAGTACTTC. Translating gives CASSLAASGGQETQYF.

The gene calls are TRBV19 and TRBJ1-5, with D unresolved. Trimming pared 8 bases from V and 9 bases from J, leaving 11 bases between. The CDR3 has 11 amino acids. Per germline, CDR1 LNHDA and CDR2 SQIVND (reference sequence). The CDR3 nucleotides are TGTGCCAGTTTTGATGGAGGGCCCCAGCATTTT. Its translation: CASFDGGPQHF.

The chain employs TRBV9 and TRBJ2-3, with no clear D. Trimming left V 0 bases short and J 1 base short, with 12 bases between. Germline CDR1 is SGDLS and CDR2 is YYNGEE. The CDR3 contains 16 residues. The DNA for the CDR3 is TGTGCCAGCAGCGTAGGGAGTAGCCAAGGCACAGATACGCAGTATTTT. Residues: CASSVGSSQGTDTQYF.

Note on this clone: The same CDR3 is also encoded by other DNA sequences in this sample. The chain is built from TRBV5-4 and TRBJ1-2; TRBD1 matches 8 bases. The junction had 2 bases not matched to a gene; V was cut back by 0 bases and J by 4 bases. Germline lookup yields CDR1 SGHNT and CDR2 YYREEE (reference sequence). This CDR3 is 14 amino acids long. The DNA of the CDR3 is TGTGCCAGCAGCTTGGACAGGGGGTCCTATGGCTACACCTTC. Translating gives CASSLDRGSYGYTF. Complete variable domain (other parts from reference TRBV5-4 and TRBJ1-2): ETGVTQSPTHLIKTRGQQVTLRCSSQSGHNTVSWYQQALGQGPQFIFQYYREEENGRGNFPPRFSGLQFPNYSSELNVNALELDDSALYLCASSLDRGSYGYTFGSGTRLTVV.

This rearrangement joins TRBV7-9 to TRBJ1-1, with D perhaps TRBD1 (5 bases). V dropped 4 bases and J dropped 0 bases, with 12 bases sitting between them. The V gene's germline CDR1 is SEHNR and CDR2 FQNEAQ (reference sequence). There are 15 residues in the CDR3. The CDR3 sequence is CASSSIQALNTEAFF. The CDR3, as DNA: TGTGCCAGCAGCTCCATACAGGCGTTGAACACTGAAGCTTTCTTT.

This clone was observed a single time. The chain combines TRBV5-1 with TRBJ1-4; TRBD1 agrees at 8 bases. This CDR3 has 14 residues. After removal of 4 bases from V and 4 bases from J, the junction contained 3 bases not matched to a gene. Germline CDR1 and CDR2: SGHRS and YFSETQ. In DNA, the CDR3 is TGCGCCAGCAGCACGGGACAGGATAATGAAAAACTGTTTTTT. Translated: CASSTGQDNEKLFF. Full variable domain (missing parts from reference TRBV5-1 and TRBJ1-4): KAGVTQTPRYLIKTRGQQVTLSCSPISGHRSVSWYQQTPGQGLQFLFEYFSETQRNKGNFPGRFSGRQFSNSRSEMNVSTLELGDSALYLCASSTGQDNEKLFFGSGTQLSVL.

This chain joins TRBV6-1 and TRBJ2-3; the D is unclear. The germline gives CDR1 MNHNS, CDR2 SASEGT. V was shortened by 3 bases and J by 1 base, with 14 bases between the two germline ends. This CDR3 is 16 amino acids long. The CDR3 nucleotides read TGTGCCAGCAGTGACCCCCGAGAGATTCGCACAGATACGCAGTATTTT. This sequence encodes CASSDPREIRTDTQYF.

CDR3: CSVYARDITYGYTF. The CDR3 DNA reads as TGCAGCGTGTACGCCCGGGACATTACCTATGGCTACACCTTC. The rearrangement links TRBV29-1 to TRBJ1-2; TRBD1 is a possible D gene (6 bases). The length of the CDR3 is 14 residues. V lost 6 bases and J lost 4, with 18 bases in between. Germline V CDR1 and CDR2: SQVTM, ANQGSEA.

The chain employs TRBV6-6 and TRBJ2-7; D possibly corresponds to TRBD2 (6 bases). This CDR3 spans 15 amino acids. The V gene lost 4 bases and the J gene lost 4 bases, with 17 bases spanning the gap. Germline lookup yields CDR1 MNHNY and CDR2 SVGAGI (reference sequence). In nucleotides, the CDR3 is TGTGCCAGCAGTTCCCCCCCGGGCGGGGTTTACGAGCAGTACTTC. This gives the protein CASSSPPGGVYEQYF.

The genes are TRBV7-8 and TRBJ1-5; D is undetermined. Germline assignment: CDR1 SGHVS and CDR2 FQNEAQ. The CDR3 is 16 residues long. Trimming took 1 base from V and 2 from J, leaving 12 bases between them. For the CDR3, the DNA is TGTGCCAGCAGCTTAGTGGGAGGCGCGGGCAATCAGCCCCAGCATTTT. Translating gives CASSLVGGAGNQPQHF. Looking up the rest from reference TRBV7-8 and TRBJ1-5 gives the full variable domain: GAGVSQSPRYKVAKRGQDVALRCDPISGHVSLFWYQQALGQGPEFLTYFQNEAQLDKSGLPSDRFFAERPEGSVSTLKIQRTQQEDSAVYLCASSLVGGAGNQPQHFGDGTRLSIL.